Presented here are 4 T cell receptor beta chains from one specimen sequenced in a study of tumor-infiltrating lymphocytes in primary liver carcinoma. From unsorted bulk tissue weighing about 18-30 mg, DNA and RNA were co-extracted. From around 500 ng of total RNA, TCR beta-specific cDNA was reverse-transcribed using a constant-region primer. Three nested multiplex PCR rounds of slightly modified ARM-PCR generated TCR beta libraries. Use of TRBV1-TRBV30 forward primers with a C-beta reverse primer characterized the first two PCR rounds, which lasted around 9 cycles each. TCRdb fed the multiplex PCR reads into MiXCR, producing one record per CDR3 protein. The sample records tens of thousands of distinct CDR3 sequences, nearly 75% being singletons. The specimen sequenced was liver tumor tissue from sampling region 4. Subset in this sample: tumor region T4, right-lateral pole. All receptors derive from a middle-aged man with primary liver carcinoma and hepatitis B virus infection.

Comments on this clonotype: One end of the junction fails to match germline, which may point to a read error. This chain connects TRBV13 to TRBJ2-7; D unresolved. Germline V CDR1 and CDR2: PRHDT, FYEKMQ (reference sequence). This CDR3 comprises 14 residues. As DNA, the CDR3 is TGTGTCAGCAGCTCCTATACTTATTCGGACGAGCAGTACTTC. Residues: CVSSSYTYSDEQYF. Supplemented by reference TRBV13 and TRBJ2-7, the full variable domain reads AAGVIQSPRHLIKEKRETATLKCYPIPRHDTVYWYQQGPGQDPQFLISFYEKMQSDKGSIPDRFSAQQFSDYHSELNMSSLELGDSALYFCVSSSYTYSDEQYFGPGTRLTVT.

To note about this clonotype: One end of the junction is discordant with germline, which a read error may explain. V is TRBV5-1 and J is TRBJ2-5; 7 bases map to TRBD2. The CDR3 contains 14 residues. The germline V gene has CDR1 SGHRS and CDR2 YFSETQ. For the CDR3, the DNA is TGCGCCAGCAGCTTGAGCCTAGCGGAGGAGACCCTGTACTTC. Protein sequence: CASSLSLAEETLYF.

To note about this clonotype: Germline and junction disagree at one end, which may indicate a read error. J is TRBJ2-3 and V is TRBV5-4; D possibly corresponds to TRBD1 (5 bases). CDR1 and CDR2 from the germline V gene are SGHNT and YYREEE (reference sequence). The CDR3 runs to 15 residues. The CDR3 here is CASSLGATSTDTQCF. CDR3 DNA: TGTGCCAGCAGTTTAGGGGCAACCAGCACAGATACGCAGTGTTTT.

This clonotype was counted ten times or more. The rearrangement joins TRBV24-1 to TRBJ2-1; 10 nucleotides match TRBD2. The CDR3 sequence is 16 residues long. Trimming cost V 3 bases and J 0 bases; bases outside gene matches: 1. Looked up from germline, CDR1 is KGHDR and CDR2 is SFDVKD. The CDR3 nucleotides are TGTGCCACCAGTGATCCTAGCGGGAGCTCCTACAATGAGCAGTTCTTC. Its protein is CATSDPSGSSYNEQFF.